The clone carrying this TCR beta chain was counted a few times. Its target is not known. The PCR used 60 Vbeta and 13 Jbeta primers. Sequencing used immunoSEQ multiplex PCR; TCRdb keeps in-frame clones, though not all of them. The sample has around 200,000 clones, 70% to 80% seen once. Trimming took 7 bases from V and 6 from J, leaving 16 bases between them. Germline CDR1 is MNHEY and CDR2 is SMNVEV (reference sequence). This CDR3 comprises 13 residues. These data come from a study of cytomegalovirus exposure and HLA in healthy donors. Broader study findings: Confirmation in vitro established that a few CMV-associated chains were specific for CMV antigens. The study flagged some 180 TCR beta chains as cytomegalovirus-associated. In an earlier analysis, most TCR beta V segments were productive about 87% or about 30% of the time.

The sequencing sample was made of PBMCs. The chain joins TRBV27 to TRBJ2-7, with D possibly being TRBD1 (5 bases). The receptor comes from a woman between 45 and 65 years old in good health and CMV-seronegative. The CDR3 nucleotides are TGTGCCAGCATGTCCCTAACAGGCCCCGAGCAGTACTTC. The encoded protein is CASMSLTGPEQYF.